The clone carrying this T cell receptor (beta chain) was recorded at least ten times. MiXCR was run by TCRdb on the 5' RACE reads, yielding one entry per CDR3 protein. The sample has 250,000 to 400,000 distinct CDR3 sequences, approximately 4% seen once. This specimen comes from a study of T cells after yellow fever vaccination. V was trimmed by 0 bases and J by 1 base, leaving 9 bases between them. Germline V lookup: CDR1 LNHNV, CDR2 YYDKDF (reference sequence). CDR3 length: 16 amino acids. This TCR derives from a man aged 18-30 years who received the YFV17D yellow fever vaccine. This material consisted of PBMCs, taken 5 days after the yellow fever booster vaccination. The chain combines TRBV15 with TRBJ1-4; no definite D call. This chain's CDR3 is CATSRDRVLTNEKLFF. DNA for the CDR3: TGTGCCACCAGCAGAGATCGGGTCCTAACTAATGAAAAACTGTTTTTT. The variable domain in full, with the rest retrieved from reference TRBV15 and TRBJ1-4, is DAMVIQNPRYQVTQFGKPVTLSCSQTLNHNVMYWYQQKSSQAPKLLFHYYDKDFNNEADTPDNFQSRRPNTSFCFLDIRSPGLGDTAMYLCATSRDRVLTNEKLFFGSGTQLSVL.